The rows below give T cell receptor beta chains drawn from one sample of a study of control samples from healthy donors and cancer patients. TCRdb's table, derived via immunoSEQ multiplex PCR, lists solely in-frame clones and lacks some. Of 150,000 to 200,000 clones listed, approximately 92% are singletons. The sequenced sample consisted of blood. The receptors here all came from a woman in her thirties or forties in good health. The CDR3 runs from the conserved cysteine through the conserved F or W. The D gene is left open where the match is weak. A clone size is listed for some rows: how often the clone was seen (once, few, many), or a class if it is expanded.

>TRBV2|.|once|TRBJ2-5
CASSEFGGGARETQYF
TGTGCCAGCAGTGAATTCGGCGGGGGCGCCCGGGAGACCCAGTACTTC
>TRBV7-9|.|.|TRBJ1-1
CASSFVGTEAFF
TGTGCCAGCAGCTTCGTCGGGACTGAAGCTTTCTTT
>TRBV5-6|.|few|TRBJ1-2
CASSSPSSGYGYTF
TGTGCCAGCAGCTCCCCCTCCTCCGGGTACGGCTACACCTTC
>TRBV20-1|.|.|TRBJ1-3
CSASSPSRESGNTIYF
TGCAGTGCTAGTTCTCCCTCTAGGGAATCTGGAAACACCATATATTTT
>TRBV15|.|.|TRBJ1-4
CATSRGRQGMDEKLFF
TGTGCCACCAGCAGAGGCAGGCAGGGGATGGATGAAAAACTGTTTTTT
>TRBV5-4|TRBD2|.|TRBJ2-5
CASNERGGKETQYF
TGTGCCAGCAACGAGCGGGGGGGGAAAGAGACCCAGTACTTC
>TRBV6-6|.|.|TRBJ2-1
CASSYTSSSYNEQFF
TGTGCCAGCAGTTACACATCGAGCTCCTACAATGAGCAGTTCTTC
>TRBV5-1|.|.|TRBJ2-5
CASSFTSIGETQYF
TGCGCCAGCAGCTTTACTAGCATCGGTGAGACCCAGTACTTC
>TRBV6-1|.|.|TRBJ1-5
CASSEPSYSNQPQHF
TGTGCCAGCAGTGAACCCAGTTATAGCAATCAGCCCCAGCATTTT
>TRBV5-1|.|.|TRBJ1-4
CASRQNVQANEKLFF
TGCGCCAGCAGACAGAACGTCCAAGCTAATGAAAAACTGTTTTTT
>TRBV12-5|.|once|TRBJ1-3
CASGLLSRGNTIYF
TGTGCTAGTGGTTTGTTAAGTCGTGGAAACACCATATATTTT
>TRBV5-4|.|.|TRBJ2-5
CASSFRGGETQYF
TGTGCCAGCAGCTTTCGGGGTGGAGAGACCCAGTACTTC
>TRBV5-5|.|few|TRBJ2-5
CASSLGWEQDYQETQYF
TGTGCCAGCAGCTTGGGTTGGGAACAGGATTACCAAGAGACCCAGTACTTC
>TRBV12-5|.|.|TRBJ1-5
CASGLVWPQHF
TGTGCTAGTGGTTTGGTTTGGCCCCAGCATTTT
>TRBV3-1/TRBV3-2|.|once|TRBJ2-7
CAGSQLGEEQYF
TGTGCCGGCAGCCAACTCGGGGAAGAGCAGTACTTC
>TRBV19|.|.|TRBJ2-5
CASSIDGEETQYF
TGTGCCAGTAGTATAGACGGGGAAGAGACCCAGTACTTC
>TRBV29-1|.|.|TRBJ1-4
CSARDTATNEKLFF
TGCAGCGCCCGGGACACTGCAACTAATGAAAAACTGTTTTTT
>TRBV6-5|.|few|TRBJ1-1
CASIHYPGTEAFF
TGTGCCAGCATTCACTACCCCGGGACTGAAGCTTTCTTT
>TRBV7-9|.|.|TRBJ1-4
CASSFLGVDEKLFF
TGTGCCAGCAGCTTTTTAGGGGTGGATGAAAAACTGTTTTTT
>TRBV3-1/TRBV3-2|TRBD2|.|TRBJ2-5
CASSLIAGGPETQYF
TGTGCCAGCAGCTTGATAGCGGGGGGGCCTGAGACCCAGTACTTC
>TRBV29-1|TRBD1|.|TRBJ1-1
CSVGPGQGNTEAFF
TGCAGCGTTGGACCTGGACAGGGGAATACTGAAGCTTTCTTT
>TRBV11-2|.|.|TRBJ1-1
CASSLYMNTEAFF
TGTGCCAGCAGCTTATACATGAACACTGAAGCTTTCTTT
>TRBV2|.|.|TRBJ2-3
CASSSTGGPDTQYF
TGTGCCAGCAGCAGTACCGGGGGGCCAGATACGCAGTATTTT
>TRBV4-1|.|.|TRBJ1-1
CASSAPGRANTEAFF
TGCGCCAGCAGCGCTCCCGGCAGGGCGAACACTGAAGCTTTCTTT
>TRBV27|.|.|TRBJ2-2
CASSLWTANTGELFF
TGTGCCAGCAGTTTATGGACAGCGAACACCGGGGAGCTGTTTTTT